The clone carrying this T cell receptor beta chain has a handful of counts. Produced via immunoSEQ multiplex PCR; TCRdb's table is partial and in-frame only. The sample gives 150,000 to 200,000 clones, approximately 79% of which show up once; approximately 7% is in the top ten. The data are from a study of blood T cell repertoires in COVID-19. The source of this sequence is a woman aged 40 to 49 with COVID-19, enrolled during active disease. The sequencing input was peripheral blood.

This CDR3 reads CASSSGLAGDGETQYF. The CDR3, as DNA: TGCGCCAGCAGCTCCGGACTAGCGGGAGACGGGGAGACCCAGTACTTC. The chain joins TRBV5-1 to TRBJ2-5, with 13 bases lining up with TRBD2. Germline loops: CDR1 SGHRS, CDR2 YFSETQ. This CDR3 has 16 amino acids. After removal of 3 bases from V and 5 bases from J, the junction contained 7 bases not matched to a gene.